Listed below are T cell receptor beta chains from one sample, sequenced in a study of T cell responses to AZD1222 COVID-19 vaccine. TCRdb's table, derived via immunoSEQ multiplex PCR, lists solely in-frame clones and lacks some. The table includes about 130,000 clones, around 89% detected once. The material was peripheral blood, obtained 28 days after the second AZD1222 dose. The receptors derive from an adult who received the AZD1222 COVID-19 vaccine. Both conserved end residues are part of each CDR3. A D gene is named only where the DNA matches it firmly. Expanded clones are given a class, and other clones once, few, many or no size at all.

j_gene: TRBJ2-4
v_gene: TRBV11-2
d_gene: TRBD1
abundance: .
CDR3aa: CASSLGQDSILAKNIQYF
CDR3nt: TGTGCCAGCAGCTTGGGACAGGACTCAATTCTAGCCAAAAACATTCAGTACTTC

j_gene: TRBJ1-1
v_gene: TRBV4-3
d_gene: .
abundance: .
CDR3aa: CASSESWGPAEAFF
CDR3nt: TGCGCCAGCAGCGAAAGTTGGGGGCCGGCTGAAGCTTTCTTT

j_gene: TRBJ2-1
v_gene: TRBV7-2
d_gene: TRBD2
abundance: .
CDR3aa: CASSPGGSYNEQFF
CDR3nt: TGTGCCAGCAGTCCGGGGGGCTCCTACAATGAGCAGTTCTTC

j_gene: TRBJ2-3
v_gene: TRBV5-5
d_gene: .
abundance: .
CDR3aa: CASSRKGASGPLNTDTQYF
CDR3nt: TGTGCCAGCAGCCGTAAGGGGGCTAGCGGGCCACTGAACACAGATACGCAGTATTTT

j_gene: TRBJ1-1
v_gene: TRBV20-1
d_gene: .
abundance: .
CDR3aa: CSAKTETEAFF
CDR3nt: TGCAGTGCTAAGACAGAAACTGAAGCTTTCTTT

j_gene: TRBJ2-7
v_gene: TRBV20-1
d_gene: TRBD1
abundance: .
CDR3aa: CSASETGATYEQYF
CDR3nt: TGCAGTGCTAGTGAGACAGGGGCCACCTACGAGCAGTACTTC

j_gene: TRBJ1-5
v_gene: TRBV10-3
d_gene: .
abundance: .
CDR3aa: CAISQGNQPQHF
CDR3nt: TGTGCCATCAGCCAGGGAAATCAGCCCCAGCATTTT

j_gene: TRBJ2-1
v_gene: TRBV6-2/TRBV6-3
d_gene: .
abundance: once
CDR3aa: CASSLFYGTDNEQFF
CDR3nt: TGTGCCAGCAGTTTGTTTTACGGGACCGACAATGAGCAGTTCTTC

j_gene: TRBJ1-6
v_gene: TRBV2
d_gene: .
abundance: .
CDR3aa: CASRGRESSYNSPLHF
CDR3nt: TGTGCCAGCCGTGGTCGGGAGAGCTCCTATAATTCACCCCTCCACTTT

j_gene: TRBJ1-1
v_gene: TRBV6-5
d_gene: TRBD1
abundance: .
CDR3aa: CASSYNTRQGAFF
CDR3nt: TGTGCCAGCAGTTACAACACCCGACAGGGAGCTTTCTTT

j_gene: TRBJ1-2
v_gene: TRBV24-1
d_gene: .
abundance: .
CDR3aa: CATSDSRQDYGYTF
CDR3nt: TGTGCCACCAGTGATTCCAGACAGGACTATGGCTACACCTTC

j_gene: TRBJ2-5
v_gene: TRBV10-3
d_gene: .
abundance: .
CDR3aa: CAISERQQETQYF
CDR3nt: TGTGCCATCAGTGAGAGGCAGCAAGAGACCCAGTACTTC

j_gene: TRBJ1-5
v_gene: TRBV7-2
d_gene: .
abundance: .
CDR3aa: CASSLGGGMGQPQHF
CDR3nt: TGTGCCAGCAGCTTAGGTGGGGGGATGGGTCAGCCCCAGCATTTT

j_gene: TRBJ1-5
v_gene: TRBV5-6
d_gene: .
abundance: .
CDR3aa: CASSFRQAGGQPQHF
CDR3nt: TGTGCCAGCAGCTTCAGACAGGCCGGGGGGCAGCCCCAGCATTTT

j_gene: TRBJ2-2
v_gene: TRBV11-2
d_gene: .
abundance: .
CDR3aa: CASSLTYQNTGELFF
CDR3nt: TGTGCCAGCAGCTTAACATATCAGAACACCGGGGAGCTGTTTTTT

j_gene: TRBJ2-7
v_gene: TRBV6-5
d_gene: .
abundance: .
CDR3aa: CASSRTGPSEEQYF
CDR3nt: TGTGCCAGCAGTCGGACGGGGCCAAGTGAGGAGCAGTACTTC

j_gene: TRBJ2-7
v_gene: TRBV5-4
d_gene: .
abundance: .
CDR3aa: CASSLDPTHYEQYF
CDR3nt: TGTGCCAGCAGCTTGGACCCGACCCACTACGAGCAGTACTTC

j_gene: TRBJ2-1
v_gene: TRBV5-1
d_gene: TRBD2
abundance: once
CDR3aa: CASSPQAGAPYNEQFF
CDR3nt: TGCGCCAGCAGTCCTCAAGCGGGAGCCCCCTACAATGAGCAGTTCTTC

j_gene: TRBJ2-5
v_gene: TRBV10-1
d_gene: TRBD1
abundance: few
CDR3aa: CASSEGQGVEETQYF
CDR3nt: TGCGCCAGCAGTGAGGGACAGGGGGTTGAAGAGACCCAGTACTTC

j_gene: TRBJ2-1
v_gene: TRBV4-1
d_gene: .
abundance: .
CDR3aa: CASSQEEWGEQFF
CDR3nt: TGCGCCAGCAGCCAAGAGGAGTGGGGGGAGCAGTTCTTC

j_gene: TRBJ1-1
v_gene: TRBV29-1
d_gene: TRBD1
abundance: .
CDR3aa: CSGQTGPNTEAFF
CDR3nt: TGCAGCGGACAGACAGGGCCGAACACTGAAGCTTTCTTT

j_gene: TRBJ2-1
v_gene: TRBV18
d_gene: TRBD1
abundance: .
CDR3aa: CASSVQQGSSYNEQFF
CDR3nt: TGTGCCAGCTCGGTCCAACAGGGGTCCTCCTACAATGAGCAGTTCTTC

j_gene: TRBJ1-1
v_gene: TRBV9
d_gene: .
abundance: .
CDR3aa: CASSAITGSTEAFF
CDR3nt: TGTGCCAGCAGCGCCATTACAGGGTCTACTGAAGCTTTCTTT

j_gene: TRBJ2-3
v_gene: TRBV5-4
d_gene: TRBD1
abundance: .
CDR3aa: CASSLQGTDTDTQYF
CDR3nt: TGTGCCAGCAGCTTGCAAGGGACAGACACAGATACGCAGTATTTT

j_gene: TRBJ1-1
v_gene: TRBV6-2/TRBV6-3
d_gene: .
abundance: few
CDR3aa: CASSYGGEWTEAFF
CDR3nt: TGTGCCAGCAGTTACGGTGGGGAATGGACTGAAGCTTTCTTT